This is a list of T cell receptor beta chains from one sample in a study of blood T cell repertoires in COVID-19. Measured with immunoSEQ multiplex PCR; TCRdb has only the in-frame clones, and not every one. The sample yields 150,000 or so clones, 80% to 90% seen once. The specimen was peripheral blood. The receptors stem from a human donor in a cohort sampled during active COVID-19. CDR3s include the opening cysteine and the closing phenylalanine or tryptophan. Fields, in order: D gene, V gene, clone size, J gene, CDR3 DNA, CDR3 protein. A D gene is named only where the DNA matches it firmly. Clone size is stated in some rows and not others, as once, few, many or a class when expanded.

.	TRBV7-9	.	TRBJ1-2	TGTGCCAGCAGCATCACGGAGGATGGCTACACCTTC	CASSITEDGYTF
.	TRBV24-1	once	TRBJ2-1	TGTGCCACCAGAGAGGGCGATGAGCAGTTCTTC	CATREGDEQFF
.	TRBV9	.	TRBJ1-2	TGTGCCAGCTGGGCCGGGACTAACTATGGCTACACCTTC	CASWAGTNYGYTF
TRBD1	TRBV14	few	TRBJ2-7	TGTGCCAGCAGCCAACAGGGCTTTCCAGGGGGCGAGCAGTACTTC	CASSQQGFPGGEQYF
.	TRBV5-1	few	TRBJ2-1	TGCGCCAGCAGCCCAAATACAGGTTACAATGAGCAGTTCTTC	CASSPNTGYNEQFF
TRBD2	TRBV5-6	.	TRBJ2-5	TGTGCCAGCAGCTTGACTAGCGGGGGCCAAGAGACCCAGTACTTC	CASSLTSGGQETQYF
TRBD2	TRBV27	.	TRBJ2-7	TGTGCCAGCAGCCAGTCGGGACTAGCGGGAGTGTCGTCCTACGAGCAGTACTTC	CASSQSGLAGVSSYEQYF
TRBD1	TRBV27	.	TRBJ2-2	TGTGCCAGCAGTTTGGCGGTCAGGGACAGGGGGCTGGCCGGGGAGCTGTTTTTT	CASSLAVRDRGLAGELFF
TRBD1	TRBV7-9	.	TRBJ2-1	TGTGCCAGCAGCTTAGTATCGGGACAGCACAATGAGCAGTTCTTC	CASSLVSGQHNEQFF
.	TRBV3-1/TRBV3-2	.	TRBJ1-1	TGTGCCAGCAGCCAGTACGGTGGAGAGGTGGAAGCTTTCTTT	CASSQYGGEVEAFF
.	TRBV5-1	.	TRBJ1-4	TGCGCCAGCAGCTTGGAAGTTGGCAGTAATGAAAAACTGTTTTTT	CASSLEVGSNEKLFF
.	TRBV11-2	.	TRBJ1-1	TGTGCCAGCAGCTTAGATGGGGGGGGGTTTAGGACTGAAGCTTTCTTT	CASSLDGGGFRTEAFF
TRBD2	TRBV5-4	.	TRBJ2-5	TGTGCCAGCAGCTCTTTCGGGGCGGGAGTGAAAGAGACCCAGTACTTC	CASSSFGAGVKETQYF
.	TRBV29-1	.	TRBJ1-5	TGCAGCGTGATGCTTTCCAGGGGACCCAATCAGCCCCAGCATTTT	CSVMLSRGPNQPQHF
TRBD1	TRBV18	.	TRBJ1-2	TGTGCCAGCTCAGAGTCGCCGGGACAGGGTTATGGCTACACCTTC	CASSESPGQGYGYTF
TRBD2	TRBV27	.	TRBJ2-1	TGTGCCAGCAGTTTATGGGGGGCGGGGGGCGGGGATGAGCAGTTCTTC	CASSLWGAGGGDEQFF